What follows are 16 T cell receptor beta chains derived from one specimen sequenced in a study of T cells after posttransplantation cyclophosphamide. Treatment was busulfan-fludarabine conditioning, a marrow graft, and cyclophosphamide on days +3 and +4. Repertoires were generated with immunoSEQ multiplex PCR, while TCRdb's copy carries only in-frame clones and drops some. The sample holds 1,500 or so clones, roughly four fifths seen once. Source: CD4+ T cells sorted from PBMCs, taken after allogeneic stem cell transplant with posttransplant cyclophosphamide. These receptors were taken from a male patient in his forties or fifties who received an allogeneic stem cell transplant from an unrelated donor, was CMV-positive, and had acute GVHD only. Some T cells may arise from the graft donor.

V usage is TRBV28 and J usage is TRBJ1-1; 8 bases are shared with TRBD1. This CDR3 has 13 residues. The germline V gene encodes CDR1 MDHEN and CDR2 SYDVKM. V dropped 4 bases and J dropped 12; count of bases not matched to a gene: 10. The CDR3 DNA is TGTGCCAGCAGTTCCCACCAGGGGGCCTACCCTTTCTTT. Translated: CASSSHQGAYPFF.

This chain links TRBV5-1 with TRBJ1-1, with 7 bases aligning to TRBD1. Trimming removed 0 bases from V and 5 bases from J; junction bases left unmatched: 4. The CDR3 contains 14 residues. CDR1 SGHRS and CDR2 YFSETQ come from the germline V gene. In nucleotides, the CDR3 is TGCGCCAGCAGCTTGGGACAGGGTGGAACTGAAGCTTTCTTT. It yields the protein CASSLGQGGTEAFF.

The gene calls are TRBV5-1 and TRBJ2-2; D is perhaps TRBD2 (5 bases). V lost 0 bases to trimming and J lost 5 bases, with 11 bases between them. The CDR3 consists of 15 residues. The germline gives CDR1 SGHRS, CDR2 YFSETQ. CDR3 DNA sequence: TGCGCCAGCAGCTTGGGCCTAGCCAGGACCGGGGAGCTGTTTTTT. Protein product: CASSLGLARTGELFF.

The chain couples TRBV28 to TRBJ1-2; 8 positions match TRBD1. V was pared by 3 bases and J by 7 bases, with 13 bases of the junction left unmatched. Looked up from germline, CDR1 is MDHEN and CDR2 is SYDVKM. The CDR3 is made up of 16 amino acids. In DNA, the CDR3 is TGTGCCAGCAGTTTGGACAGGGATTTCGGGGTAGTTGGCTACACCTTC. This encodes CASSLDRDFGVVGYTF.

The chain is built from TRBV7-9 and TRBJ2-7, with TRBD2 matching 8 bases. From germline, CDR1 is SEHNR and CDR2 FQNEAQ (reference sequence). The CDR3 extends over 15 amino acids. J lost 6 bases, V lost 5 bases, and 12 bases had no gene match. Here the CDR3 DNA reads TGTGCCAGCAGCAAAACTAGCGGCCCGGTAAGCGAGCAGTACTTC. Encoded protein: CASSKTSGPVSEQYF.

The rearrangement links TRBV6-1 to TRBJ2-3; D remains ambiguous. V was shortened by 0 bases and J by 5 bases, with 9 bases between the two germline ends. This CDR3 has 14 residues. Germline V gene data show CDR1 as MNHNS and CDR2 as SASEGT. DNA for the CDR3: TGTGCCAGCAGTGAAGCGCTTCGGAGAGATACGCAGTATTTT. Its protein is CASSEALRRDTQYF.

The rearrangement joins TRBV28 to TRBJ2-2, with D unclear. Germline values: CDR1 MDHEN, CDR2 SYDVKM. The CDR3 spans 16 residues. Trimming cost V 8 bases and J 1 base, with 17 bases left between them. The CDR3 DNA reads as TGTGCCAGCGGCCGCGCATTTGGGCTGAACACCGGGGAGCTGTTTTTT. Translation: CASGRAFGLNTGELFF.

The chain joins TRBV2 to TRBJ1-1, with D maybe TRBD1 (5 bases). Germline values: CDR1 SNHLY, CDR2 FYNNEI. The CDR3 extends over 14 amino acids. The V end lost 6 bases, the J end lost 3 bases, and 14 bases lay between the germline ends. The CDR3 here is CASRAAGKDTEAFF. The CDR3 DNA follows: TGTGCCAGCAGGGCCGCAGGGAAGGACACTGAAGCTTTCTTT.

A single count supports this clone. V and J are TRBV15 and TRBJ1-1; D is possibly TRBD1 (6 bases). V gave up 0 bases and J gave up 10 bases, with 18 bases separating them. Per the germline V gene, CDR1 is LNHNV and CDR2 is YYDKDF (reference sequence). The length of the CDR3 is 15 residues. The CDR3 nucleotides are TGTGCCACCAGCAGAGATAGGTCAGGGGCTGGCGGAGCTTTCTTT. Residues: CATSRDRSGAGGAFF.

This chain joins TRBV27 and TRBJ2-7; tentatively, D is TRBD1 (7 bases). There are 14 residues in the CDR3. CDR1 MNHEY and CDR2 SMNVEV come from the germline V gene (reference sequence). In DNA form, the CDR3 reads TGTCCGATCTCCCCGGGCAGGGGGGCCTACGAGCAGTACTTC. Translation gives CPISPGRGAYEQYF.

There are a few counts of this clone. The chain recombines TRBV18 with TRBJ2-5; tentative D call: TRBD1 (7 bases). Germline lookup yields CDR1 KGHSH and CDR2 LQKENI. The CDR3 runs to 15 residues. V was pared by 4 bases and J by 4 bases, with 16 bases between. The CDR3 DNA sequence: TGTGCCAGCTCACTCGGTCGGCAGGGGGGAGAGACCCAGTACTTC. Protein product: CASSLGRQGGETQYF. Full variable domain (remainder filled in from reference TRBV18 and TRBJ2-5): NAGVMQNPRHLVRRRGQEARLRCSPMKGHSHVYWYRQLPEEGLKFMVYLQKENIIDESGMPKERFSAEFPKEGPSILRIQQVVRGDSAAYFCASSLGRQGGETQYFGPGTRLLVL.

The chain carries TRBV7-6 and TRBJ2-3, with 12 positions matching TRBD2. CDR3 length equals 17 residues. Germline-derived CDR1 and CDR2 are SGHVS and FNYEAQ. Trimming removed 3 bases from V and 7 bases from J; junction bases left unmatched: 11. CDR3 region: CASSLRLAGARANTQYF. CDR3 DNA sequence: TGTGCCAGCAGCTTGAGACTAGCGGGGGCCCGGGCGAATACGCAGTATTTT.

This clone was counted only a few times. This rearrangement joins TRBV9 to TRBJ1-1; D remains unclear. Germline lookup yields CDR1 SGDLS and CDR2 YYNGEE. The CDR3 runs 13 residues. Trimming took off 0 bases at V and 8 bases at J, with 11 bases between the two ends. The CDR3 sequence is CASSVGPNSEAFF. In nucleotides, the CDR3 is TGTGCCAGCAGCGTAGGGCCCAATTCGGAAGCTTTCTTT. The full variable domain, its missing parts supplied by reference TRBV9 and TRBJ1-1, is DSGVTQTPKHLITATGQRVTLRCSPRSGDLSVYWYQQSLDQGLQFLIQYYNGEERAKGNILERFSAQQFPDLHSELNLSSLELGDSALYFCASSVGPNSEAFFGQGTRLTVV.

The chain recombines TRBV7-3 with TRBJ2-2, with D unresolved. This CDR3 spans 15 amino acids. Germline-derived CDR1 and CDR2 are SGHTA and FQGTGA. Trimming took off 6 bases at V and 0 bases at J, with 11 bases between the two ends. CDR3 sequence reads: CASRLGLANTGELFF. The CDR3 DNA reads TGTGCCAGCAGATTGGGCCTCGCGAACACCGGGGAGCTGTTTTTT.

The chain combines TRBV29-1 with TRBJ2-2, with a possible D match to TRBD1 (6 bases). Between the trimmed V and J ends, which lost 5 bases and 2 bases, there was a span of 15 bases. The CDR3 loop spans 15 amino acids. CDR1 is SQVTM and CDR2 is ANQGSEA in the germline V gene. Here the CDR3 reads CSVQIQGQNTGELFF. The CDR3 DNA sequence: TGCAGCGTTCAAATACAGGGCCAAAACACCGGGGAGCTGTTTTTT.

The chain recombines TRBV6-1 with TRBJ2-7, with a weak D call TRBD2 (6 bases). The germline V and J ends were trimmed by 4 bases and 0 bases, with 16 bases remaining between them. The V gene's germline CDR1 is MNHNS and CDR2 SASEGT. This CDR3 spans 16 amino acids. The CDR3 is CASSVGFAGLSYEQYF. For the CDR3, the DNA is TGTGCCAGCAGTGTCGGTTTCGCGGGGCTCTCCTACGAGCAGTACTTC.